This T cell receptor (beta chain) was identified in a study of cytomegalovirus exposure and HLA in healthy donors. Study-wide points: Rare sequences made up most TCRs, while some public TCRs were found in many donors. Compared with the roughly 700-donor mean, an Asian-associated ancestry cluster reportedly had fewer N-insertions, according to a later analysis. The only immune exposure information that was available was CMV serostatus.

Primers for the PCR totalled 60 Vbeta and 13 Jbeta. The table came from immunoSEQ multiplex PCR; TCRdb's copy has only in-frame clones and leaves some out. Of about 160,000 clones listed, roughly three quarters are singletons. The V and J ends lost 3 bases and 7 bases respectively, with 13 bases between them. The CDR3 extends over 15 amino acids. Germline-derived CDR1 and CDR2 are SGHTA and FQGNSA. On this clone itself: Its antigen is unknown.

This sequence joins TRBV7-2 and TRBJ1-6, with D possibly being TRBD1 (5 bases). This TCR was recovered from a man aged 18 to 30 in good health and CMV-seropositive. Sequenced: PBMCs. Here the CDR3 reads CASSLGPTTNSPLHF. DNA of the CDR3: TGTGCCAGCAGCTTGGGGCCAACCACGAATTCACCCCTCCACTTT.